This is a list of T cell receptor beta chains from one sample in a study of blood T cell repertoires in COVID-19. Clones were read by immunoSEQ multiplex PCR, and TCRdb kept only the in-frame ones, dropping some. The table has more than 150,000 clones, about 85% seen once. The specimen was peripheral blood. All receptors derive from a woman over 75 with acute or convalescent COVID-19. CDR3s include the opening cysteine and the closing phenylalanine or tryptophan. A D gene is named only where the DNA matches it firmly. A clone size is listed for some rows: how often the clone was seen (once, few, many), or a class if it is expanded.

v_call	clone_size	cdr3_length	d_call	j_call	cdr3_aa	cdr3_nt
TRBV30	few	12	.	TRBJ1-2	CAWSPGGGGYTF	TGTGCCTGGAGCCCCGGGGGAGGTGGCTACACCTTC
TRBV12-3/TRBV12-4	few	12	.	TRBJ2-1	CASGDAYNEQFF	TGTGCTTCGGGAGACGCCTACAATGAGCAGTTCTTC
TRBV9	.	14	.	TRBJ1-1	CASSVQGSNTEAFF	TGTGCCAGCAGCGTACAGGGGTCGAACACTGAAGCTTTCTTT
TRBV5-1	.	14	.	TRBJ2-5	CASSSRSGQETQYF	TGCGCCAGCAGCTCCCGAAGCGGCCAAGAGACCCAGTACTTC
TRBV9	.	15	.	TRBJ1-1	CASSFLMGGTTEAFF	TGTGCCAGCAGCTTCCTCATGGGGGGGACCACTGAAGCTTTCTTT
TRBV12-5	once	17	.	TRBJ1-5	CASGLAQGNARNQPQHF	TGTGCTAGTGGTTTGGCACAGGGAAACGCCCGCAATCAGCCCCAGCATTTT
TRBV6-1	.	14	.	TRBJ1-5	CASSPPGANQPQHF	TGTGCCAGCAGTCCGCCAGGGGCGAATCAGCCCCAGCATTTT
TRBV5-1	.	16	.	TRBJ2-6	CASSPGGGSGANVLTF	TGCGCCAGCAGCCCGGGGGGCGGCTCTGGGGCCAACGTCCTGACTTTC
TRBV6-2/TRBV6-3	.	14	.	TRBJ2-3	CASSPTGPGGTQYF	TGTGCCAGCAGTCCGACGGGCCCCGGGGGTACGCAGTATTTT
TRBV11-2	.	13	.	TRBJ1-2	CASSLVTGYGYTF	TGTGCCAGCAGCTTAGTGACTGGTTATGGCTACACCTTC
TRBV2	.	14	TRBD2	TRBJ2-5	CASRARLAEETQYF	TGTGCCAGCAGGGCAAGACTAGCGGAAGAGACCCAGTACTTC
TRBV6-5	.	14	TRBD2	TRBJ2-1	CASSSLAGTNEQFF	TGTGCCAGCAGTTCCCTAGCGGGGACCAATGAGCAGTTCTTC
TRBV5-4	.	14	.	TRBJ2-7	CASSLGEGPYEQYF	TGTGCCAGCAGCTTGGGCGAGGGTCCCTACGAGCAGTACTTC
TRBV7-2	.	17	.	TRBJ2-7	CASSLARSTGERREQYF	TGTGCCAGCAGCTTAGCCAGGTCTACGGGAGAAAGGCGCGAGCAGTACTTC
TRBV15	.	14	TRBD1	TRBJ1-1	CATSRPIDRGKAFF	TGTGCCACCAGCAGACCGATCGACAGGGGAAAGGCTTTCTTT
TRBV6-1	once	16	.	TRBJ1-4	CASSGRQGALGEKLFF	TGTGCCAGCAGTGGCCGACAAGGGGCCCTCGGTGAAAAACTGTTTTTT
TRBV11-2	.	15	TRBD2	TRBJ2-7	CASSLKARASGAKYF	TGTGCCAGCAGCTTAAAAGCGCGGGCTAGCGGGGCGAAGTACTTC
TRBV11-2	.	17	TRBD1	TRBJ1-2	CASSYGTGRSRNYGYTF	TGTGCCAGCAGCTACGGGACAGGGCGATCGCGGAACTATGGCTACACCTTC
TRBV3-1/TRBV3-2	.	14	TRBD1	TRBJ1-2	CASSPPQGAAGYTF	TGTGCCAGCAGCCCGCCCCAGGGGGCCGCTGGCTACACCTTC
TRBV5-6	.	15	.	TRBJ1-1	CASSFVRPVNTEAFF	TGTGCCAGCAGCTTCGTCCGTCCGGTGAACACTGAAGCTTTCTTT
TRBV6-2/TRBV6-3	.	12	.	TRBJ1-2	CASSYPDYGYTF	TGTGCCAGCAGTTACCCTGACTATGGCTACACCTTC
TRBV24-1	once	13	.	TRBJ1-1	CAVKTDMNTEAFF	TGTGCCGTCAAGACAGATATGAACACTGAAGCTTTCTTT
TRBV6-4	many	13	.	TRBJ1-1	CASSDSQNTEAFF	TGTGCCAGCAGTGACTCACAGAACACTGAAGCTTTCTTT
TRBV5-1	.	15	TRBD1	TRBJ2-7	CASSLAPQGAHEQYF	TGCGCCAGCAGCTTGGCCCCCCAGGGGGCCCACGAGCAGTACTTC
TRBV6-5	.	15	.	TRBJ2-5	CASRKPGLPPETQYF	TGTGCCAGCAGGAAACCGGGACTCCCCCCGGAGACCCAGTACTTC
TRBV5-5	.	15	TRBD1	TRBJ2-7	CASSWDRGGSYEQYF	TGTGCCAGCAGCTGGGACAGAGGGGGCTCCTACGAGCAGTACTTC
TRBV7-8	.	14	.	TRBJ1-2	CASSFRASGDGYTF	TGTGCCAGCAGCTTCCGGGCCTCCGGGGATGGCTACACCTTC
TRBV25-1	.	14	TRBD1	TRBJ2-7	CASSAGTGSDEQYF	TGTGCCAGCAGTGCCGGGACAGGGTCAGACGAGCAGTACTTC
TRBV2	.	14	TRBD1	TRBJ1-6	CASSKGQGDSPLHF	TGTGCCAGCAGCAAAGGGCAGGGGGATTCACCCCTCCACTTT
TRBV19	few	16	.	TRBJ1-2	CASSIGGVRGNYGYTF	TGTGCCAGTAGTATAGGAGGCGTTCGGGGGAACTATGGCTACACCTTC
TRBV7-8	.	16	TRBD1	TRBJ1-6	CASSLLGGTGNSPLHF	TGTGCCAGCAGCTTACTAGGGGGCACGGGTAATTCACCCCTCCACTTT
TRBV18	.	18	TRBD2	TRBJ2-5	CASSPSGLAGAPQSAQYF	TGTGCCAGCTCACCAAGCGGACTAGCGGGGGCCCCTCAATCGGCCCAGTACTTC
TRBV27	.	18	TRBD2	TRBJ2-1	CASSFTSRTSVAYNEQFF	TGTGCCAGCAGTTTTACGAGTAGAACTAGCGTGGCCTACAATGAGCAGTTCTTC
TRBV30	once	14	TRBD1	TRBJ1-5	CAWSGTGRNQPQHF	TGTGCCTGGAGTGGGACAGGGAGAAATCAGCCCCAGCATTTT
TRBV9	once	16	TRBD2	TRBJ2-5	CASSSPSGRPLETQYF	TGTGCCAGCAGCAGCCCTAGCGGGAGGCCTCTGGAGACCCAGTACTTC
TRBV24-1	.	21	.	TRBJ2-1	CATSATTGDSPTSGSYNEQFF	TGTGCCACCAGTGCCACGACAGGGGACTCCCCGACTAGCGGATCCTACAATGAGCAGTTCTTC
TRBV3-1/TRBV3-2	.	15	.	TRBJ1-2	CASSQGTEANYGYTF	TGTGCCAGCAGCCAAGGAACAGAAGCTAACTATGGCTACACCTTC